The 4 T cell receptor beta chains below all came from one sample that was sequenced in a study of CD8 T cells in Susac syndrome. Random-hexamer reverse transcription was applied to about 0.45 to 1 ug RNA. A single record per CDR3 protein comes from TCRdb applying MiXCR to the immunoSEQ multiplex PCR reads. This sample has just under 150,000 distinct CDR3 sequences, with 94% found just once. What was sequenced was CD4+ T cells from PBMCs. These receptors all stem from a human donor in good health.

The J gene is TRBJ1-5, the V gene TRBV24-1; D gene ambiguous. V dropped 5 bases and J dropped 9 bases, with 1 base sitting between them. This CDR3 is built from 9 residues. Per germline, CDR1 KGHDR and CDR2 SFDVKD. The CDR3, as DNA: TGTGCCACCAGTGGGCCCCAGCATTTT. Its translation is CATSGPQHF.

Here the CDR3 reads CASSDTGTNTEAFF. The CDR3 DNA is TGCGCCAGCAGCGACACAGGTACGAACACTGAAGCTTTCTTT. The chain is built from TRBV5-1 and TRBJ1-1; possibly TRBD1 for D (5 bases). Trimming pared 4 bases from V and 1 base from J, leaving 11 bases between. Per the germline V gene, CDR1 is SGHRS and CDR2 is YFSETQ. This CDR3 contains 14 residues.

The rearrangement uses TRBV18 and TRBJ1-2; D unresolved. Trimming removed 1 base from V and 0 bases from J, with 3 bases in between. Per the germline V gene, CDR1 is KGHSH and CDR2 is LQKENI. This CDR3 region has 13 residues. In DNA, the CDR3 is TGTGCCAGCTCACCACAGGCTAACTATGGCTACACCTTC. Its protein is CASSPQANYGYTF.

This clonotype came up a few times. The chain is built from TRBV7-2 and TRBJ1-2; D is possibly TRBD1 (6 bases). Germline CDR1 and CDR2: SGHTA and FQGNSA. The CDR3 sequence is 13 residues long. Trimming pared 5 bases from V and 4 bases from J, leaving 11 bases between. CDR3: CASSTDSFYGYTF. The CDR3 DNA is TGTGCCAGCAGCACGGACAGTTTCTATGGCTACACCTTC.